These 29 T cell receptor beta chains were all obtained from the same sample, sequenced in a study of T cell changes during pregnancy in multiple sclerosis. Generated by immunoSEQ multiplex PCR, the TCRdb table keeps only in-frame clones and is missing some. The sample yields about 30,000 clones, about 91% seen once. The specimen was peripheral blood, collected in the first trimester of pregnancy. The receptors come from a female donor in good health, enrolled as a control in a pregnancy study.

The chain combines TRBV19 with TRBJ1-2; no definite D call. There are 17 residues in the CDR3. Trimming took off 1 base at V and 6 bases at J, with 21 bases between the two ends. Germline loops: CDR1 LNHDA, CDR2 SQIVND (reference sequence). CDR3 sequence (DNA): TGTGCCAGTAGTATAGGGGCAGGATCCTGGGGAGTAGATGGCTACACCTTC. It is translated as CASSIGAGSWGVDGYTF. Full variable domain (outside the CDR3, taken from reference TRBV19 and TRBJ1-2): DGGITQSPKYLFRKEGQNVTLSCEQNLNHDAMYWYRQDPGQGLRLIYYSQIVNDFQKGDIAEGYSVSREKKESFPLTVTSAQKNPTAFYLCASSIGAGSWGVDGYTFGSGTRLTVV.

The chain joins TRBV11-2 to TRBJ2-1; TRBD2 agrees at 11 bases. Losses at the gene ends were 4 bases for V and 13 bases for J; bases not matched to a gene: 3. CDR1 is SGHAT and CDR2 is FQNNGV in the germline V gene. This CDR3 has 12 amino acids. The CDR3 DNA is TGTGCCAGCAGCTGGACTAGCGGGCCTCAGTTCTTC. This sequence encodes CASSWTSGPQFF. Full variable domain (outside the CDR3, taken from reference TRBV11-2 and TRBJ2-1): EAGVAQSPRYKIIEKRQSVAFWCNPISGHATLYWYQQILGQGPKLLIQFQNNGVVDDSQLPKDRFSAERLKGVDSTLKIQPAKLEDSAVYLCASSWTSGPQFFGPGTRLTVL.

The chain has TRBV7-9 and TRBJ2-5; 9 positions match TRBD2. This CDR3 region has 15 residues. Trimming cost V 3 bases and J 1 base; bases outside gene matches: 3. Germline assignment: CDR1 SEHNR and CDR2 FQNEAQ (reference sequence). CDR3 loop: CASSFPSGVQETQYF. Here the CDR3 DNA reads TGTGCCAGCAGCTTCCCTAGCGGGGTCCAAGAGACCCAGTACTTC.

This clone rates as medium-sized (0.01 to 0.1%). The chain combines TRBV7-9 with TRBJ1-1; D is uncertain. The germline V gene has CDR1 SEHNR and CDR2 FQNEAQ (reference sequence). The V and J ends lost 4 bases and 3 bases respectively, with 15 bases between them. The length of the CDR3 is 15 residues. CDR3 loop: CASSSDLNGDTEAFF. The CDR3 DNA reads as TGTGCCAGCAGCTCGGACTTAAACGGGGACACTGAAGCTTTCTTT.

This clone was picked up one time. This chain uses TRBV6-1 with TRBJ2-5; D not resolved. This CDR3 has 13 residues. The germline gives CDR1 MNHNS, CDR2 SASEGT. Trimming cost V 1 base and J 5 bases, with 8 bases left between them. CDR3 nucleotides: TGTGCCAGCAGTGAAGGAGTTCGGGAGACCCAGTACTTC. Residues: CASSEGVRETQYF.

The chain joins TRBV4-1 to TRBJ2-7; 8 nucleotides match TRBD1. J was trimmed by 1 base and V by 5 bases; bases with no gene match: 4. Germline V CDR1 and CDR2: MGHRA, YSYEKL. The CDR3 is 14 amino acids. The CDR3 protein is CASSYGDRSYEQYF. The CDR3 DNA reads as TGCGCCAGCAGCTACGGGGACAGGTCCTACGAGCAGTACTTC.

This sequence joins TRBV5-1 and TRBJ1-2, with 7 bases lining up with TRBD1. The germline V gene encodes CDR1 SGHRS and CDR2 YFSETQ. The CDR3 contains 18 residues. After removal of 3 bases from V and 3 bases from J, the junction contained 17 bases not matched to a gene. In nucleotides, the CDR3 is TGCGCCAGCAGCTCACTAAGCCGCGGGACAGCAATCCACTATGGCTACACCTTC. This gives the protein CASSSLSRGTAIHYGYTF.

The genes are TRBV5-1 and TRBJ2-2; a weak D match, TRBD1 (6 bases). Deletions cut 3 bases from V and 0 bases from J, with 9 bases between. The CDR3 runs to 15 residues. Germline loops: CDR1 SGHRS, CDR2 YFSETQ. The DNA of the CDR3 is TGCGCCAGCAGCTCCGGGACAACGAACACCGGGGAGCTGTTTTTT. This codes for CASSSGTTNTGELFF.

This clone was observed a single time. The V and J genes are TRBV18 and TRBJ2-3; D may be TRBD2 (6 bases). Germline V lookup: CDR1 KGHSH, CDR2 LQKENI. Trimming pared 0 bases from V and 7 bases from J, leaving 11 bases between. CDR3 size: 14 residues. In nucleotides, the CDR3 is TGTGCCAGCTCACCACCGGGGGGTACTTATACGCAGTATTTT. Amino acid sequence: CASSPPGGTYTQYF.

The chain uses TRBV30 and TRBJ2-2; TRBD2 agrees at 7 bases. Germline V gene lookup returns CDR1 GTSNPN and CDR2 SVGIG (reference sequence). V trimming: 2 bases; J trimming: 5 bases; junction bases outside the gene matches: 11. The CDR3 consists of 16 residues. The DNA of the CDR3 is TGTGCCTGGAGTAGGGGTGGGAGGGCCGAAACCGGGGAGCTGTTTTTT. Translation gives CAWSRGGRAETGELFF.

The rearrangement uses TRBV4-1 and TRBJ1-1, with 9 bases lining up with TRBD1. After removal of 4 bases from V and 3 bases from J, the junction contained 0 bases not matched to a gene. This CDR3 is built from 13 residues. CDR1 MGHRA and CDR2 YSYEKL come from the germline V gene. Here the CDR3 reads CASSRTGDTEAFF. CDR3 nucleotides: TGCGCCAGCAGCCGGACAGGGGACACTGAAGCTTTCTTT.

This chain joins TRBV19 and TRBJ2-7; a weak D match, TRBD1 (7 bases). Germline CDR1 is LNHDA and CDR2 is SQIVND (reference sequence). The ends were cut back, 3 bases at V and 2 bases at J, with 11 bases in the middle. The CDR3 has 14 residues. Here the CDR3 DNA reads TGTGCCAGTAGTATCGCCAGGGGGGCCTACGAGCAGTACTTC. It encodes CASSIARGAYEQYF.

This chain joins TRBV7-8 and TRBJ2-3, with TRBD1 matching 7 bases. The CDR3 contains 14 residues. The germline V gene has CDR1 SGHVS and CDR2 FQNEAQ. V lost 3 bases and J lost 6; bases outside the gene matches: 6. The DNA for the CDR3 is TGTGCCAGCAGCTTTTCAGGGGGTAGGGATACGCAGTATTTT. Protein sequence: CASSFSGGRDTQYF.

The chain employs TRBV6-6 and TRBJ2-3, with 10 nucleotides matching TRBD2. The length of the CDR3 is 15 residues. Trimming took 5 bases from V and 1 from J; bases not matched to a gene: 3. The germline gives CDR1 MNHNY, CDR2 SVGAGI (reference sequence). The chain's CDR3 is CASSALAGGTDTQYF. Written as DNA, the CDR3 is TGTGCCAGCAGTGCCCTAGCGGGGGGCACAGATACGCAGTATTTT.

The CDR3, as DNA: TGTGCCAGCAGCCCCACGGGGGGACTAGCGGGAGGGCCCTGGAACACCGGGGAGCTGTTTTTT. It yields the protein CASSPTGGLAGGPWNTGELFF. This sequence joins TRBV7-6 and TRBJ2-2; 16 bases match TRBD2. Germline loops: CDR1 SGHVS, CDR2 FNYEAQ. J lost 1 base, V lost 5 bases, and 13 bases had no gene match. CDR3 length: 21 amino acids.

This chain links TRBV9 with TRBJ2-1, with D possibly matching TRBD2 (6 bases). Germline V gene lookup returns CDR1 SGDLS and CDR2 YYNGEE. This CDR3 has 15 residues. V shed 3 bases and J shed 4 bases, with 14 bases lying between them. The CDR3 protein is CASSGNSGLYNEQFF. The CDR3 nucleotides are TGTGCCAGCAGCGGGAATTCTGGACTATACAATGAGCAGTTCTTC.

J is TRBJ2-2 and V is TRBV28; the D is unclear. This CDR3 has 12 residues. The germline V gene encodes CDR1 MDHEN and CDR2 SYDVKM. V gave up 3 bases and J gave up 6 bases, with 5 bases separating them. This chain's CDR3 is CASSFLAGELFF. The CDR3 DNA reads TGTGCCAGCAGTTTTCTAGCCGGGGAGCTGTTTTTT.

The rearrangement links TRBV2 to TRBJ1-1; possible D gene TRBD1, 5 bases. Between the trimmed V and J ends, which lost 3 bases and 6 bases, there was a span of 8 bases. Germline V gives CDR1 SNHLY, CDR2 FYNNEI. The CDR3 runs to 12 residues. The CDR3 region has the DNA TGTGCCAGCAGTGACAGGGTTCCTGAAGCTTTCTTT. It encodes CASSDRVPEAFF.

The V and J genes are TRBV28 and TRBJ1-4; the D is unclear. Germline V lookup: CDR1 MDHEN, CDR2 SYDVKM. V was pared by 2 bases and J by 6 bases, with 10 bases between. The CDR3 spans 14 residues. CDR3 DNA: TGTGCCAGCAGTTTAGCGGGTTTGGATGAAAAACTGTTTTTT. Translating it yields CASSLAGLDEKLFF.

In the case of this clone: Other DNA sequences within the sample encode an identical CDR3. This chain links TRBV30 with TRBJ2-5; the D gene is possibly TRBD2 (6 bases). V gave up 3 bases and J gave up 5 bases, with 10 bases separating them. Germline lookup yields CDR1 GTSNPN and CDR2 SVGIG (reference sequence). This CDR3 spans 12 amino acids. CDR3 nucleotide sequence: TGTGCCTGGAGCGCCGGGGGTGAGACCCAGTACTTC. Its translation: CAWSAGGETQYF.

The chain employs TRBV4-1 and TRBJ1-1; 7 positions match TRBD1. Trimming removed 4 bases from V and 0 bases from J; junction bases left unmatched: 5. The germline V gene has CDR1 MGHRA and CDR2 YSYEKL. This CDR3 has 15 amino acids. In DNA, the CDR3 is TGCGCCAGCAGCCTGATGGGACAGATGAACACTGAAGCTTTCTTT. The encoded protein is CASSLMGQMNTEAFF.

The CDR3 spells CSVRTSGGNNEQFF. CDR3 nucleotides: TGCAGCGTTCGGACTAGCGGGGGGAACAATGAGCAGTTCTTC. The J gene is TRBJ2-1, the V gene TRBV29-1; TRBD2 agrees at 14 bases. V lost 5 bases to trimming and J lost 5 bases; unmatched junction nucleotides: 2. From germline, CDR1 is SQVTM and CDR2 ANQGSEA. There are 14 residues in the CDR3.

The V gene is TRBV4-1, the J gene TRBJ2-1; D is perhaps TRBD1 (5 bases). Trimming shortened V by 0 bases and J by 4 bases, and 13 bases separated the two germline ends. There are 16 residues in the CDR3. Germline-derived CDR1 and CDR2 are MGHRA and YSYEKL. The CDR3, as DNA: TGCGCCAGCAGCCAAGATCCGATAGGGGCGTACAATGAGCAGTTCTTC. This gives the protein CASSQDPIGAYNEQFF.

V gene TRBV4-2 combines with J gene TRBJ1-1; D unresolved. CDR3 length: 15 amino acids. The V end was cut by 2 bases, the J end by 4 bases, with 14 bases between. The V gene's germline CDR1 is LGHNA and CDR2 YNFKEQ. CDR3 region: CASSQPTARGTEAFF. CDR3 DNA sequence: TGTGCCAGCAGCCAACCGACCGCCCGGGGCACTGAAGCTTTCTTT.

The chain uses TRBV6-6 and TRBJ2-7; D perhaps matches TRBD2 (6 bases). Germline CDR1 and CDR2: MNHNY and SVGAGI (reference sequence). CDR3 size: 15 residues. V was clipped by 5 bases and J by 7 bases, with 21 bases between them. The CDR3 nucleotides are TGTGCCAGCAGTCACGGAGGCGGGGCAGGCCAGGAGCAGTACTTC. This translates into CASSHGGGAGQEQYF.

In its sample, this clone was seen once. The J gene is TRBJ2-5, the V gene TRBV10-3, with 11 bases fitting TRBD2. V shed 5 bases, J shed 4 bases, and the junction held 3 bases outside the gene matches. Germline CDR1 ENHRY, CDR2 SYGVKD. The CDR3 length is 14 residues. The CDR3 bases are TGTGCCATCAGTTCCGGACTAGCGGGAGAGACCCAGTACTTC. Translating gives CAISSGLAGETQYF.

This chain's CDR3 is CASSLSYRTGDYGYTF. CDR3 sequence (DNA): TGCGCCAGCAGCTTGTCGTATCGGACAGGAGACTATGGCTACACCTTC. The V and J genes are TRBV5-1 and TRBJ1-2; 7 positions agree with TRBD1. The CDR3 loop spans 16 amino acids. Germline CDR1 is SGHRS and CDR2 is YFSETQ. The V and J ends lost 1 base and 3 bases, in that order; junction bases with no gene match: 9.

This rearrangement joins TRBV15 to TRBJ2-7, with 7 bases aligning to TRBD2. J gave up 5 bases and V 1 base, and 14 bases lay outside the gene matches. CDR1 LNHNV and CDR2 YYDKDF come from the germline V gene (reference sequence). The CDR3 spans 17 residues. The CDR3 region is CATSRGAVGGGYHEQYF. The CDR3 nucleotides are TGTGCCACCAGCAGAGGAGCCGTTGGGGGGGGATATCACGAGCAGTACTTC.

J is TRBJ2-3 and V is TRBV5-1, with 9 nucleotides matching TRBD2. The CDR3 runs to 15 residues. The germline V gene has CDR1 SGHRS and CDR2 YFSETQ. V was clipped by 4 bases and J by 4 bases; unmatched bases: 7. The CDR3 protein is CASSQELAGADTQYF. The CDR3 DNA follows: TGCGCCAGCAGCCAGGAGTTAGCGGGGGCAGATACGCAGTATTTT.